The 18 T cell receptor beta chains below come from one sample, sequenced in a study of CD8+CD57+ T cells in acquired aplastic anemia. Whoever was chosen for sequencing had shown CD8+CD57+ cell expansion by flow cytometry. Genomic DNA was employed as the template in profiling TCR beta VDJ and CDR3. TCRdb re-derived calls from the reads in MiXCR, one entry per CDR3 protein. The sample contains about 160,000 distinct CDR3 sequences, 71% of which appear only once. Specimen: sorted CD4+, CD8+, or CD8+CD57+ T cells (not recorded which) from PBMCs. The receptors derive from a human donor with aplastic anemia.

This clonotype was detected only a few times. The genes are TRBV2 and TRBJ1-5; TRBD1 aligns across 10 bases. The V segment lost 1 base and the J segment 6 bases; nucleotides outside the gene matches: 3. Germline loops: CDR1 SNHLY, CDR2 FYNNEI. The CDR3 sequence is 15 residues long. CDR3 residues: CASSEGTGGSQPQHF. CDR3 nucleotide sequence: TGTGCCAGCAGTGAAGGGACAGGGGGAAGTCAGCCCCAGCATTTT.

The chain links TRBV25-1 to TRBJ1-6; D unresolved. Germline-derived CDR1 and CDR2 are MGHDK and SYGVNS. V was cut by 6 bases and J by 7 bases, with 10 bases left in between. The length of the CDR3 is 13 residues. Written as DNA, the CDR3 is TGTGCCAGCAGGCAAGATCCCAATTCACCCCTCCACTTT. This codes for CASRQDPNSPLHF.

V is TRBV7-7 and J is TRBJ2-5; 8 bases are shared with TRBD2. CDR1 SSHAT and CDR2 FNYEAQ come from the germline V gene (reference sequence). The CDR3 length is 14 residues. Unmatched junction bases numbered 8, after V lost 6 bases and J lost 5 bases. This chain's CDR3 is CASSEGIAGETQYF. The CDR3 DNA sequence: TGTGCCAGCAGTGAAGGGATAGCGGGGGAGACCCAGTACTTC.

This CDR3 is CASSQELGGSGLNTEAFF. CDR3 coding DNA: TGTGCCAGCAGCCAAGAATTAGGTGGCAGTGGATTGAACACTGAAGCTTTCTTT. The chain joins TRBV7-9 to TRBJ1-1; D is undetermined. Germline V gene data show CDR1 as SEHNR and CDR2 as FQNEAQ (reference sequence). The ends were cut back, 5 bases at V and 0 bases at J, with 22 bases in the middle. This CDR3 is 18 amino acids long.

This clonotype was counted only a few times. The chain employs TRBV7-9 and TRBJ2-1; 7 positions agree with TRBD1. V dropped 4 bases and J dropped 6; count of bases not matched to a gene: 3. Per germline, CDR1 SEHNR and CDR2 FQNEAQ (reference sequence). The CDR3 is 13 residues long. The chain's CDR3 is CASSSTGFNEQFF. CDR3 nucleotide sequence: TGTGCCAGCAGCTCGACAGGGTTCAATGAGCAGTTCTTC. The variable domain in full, completed from reference TRBV7-9 and TRBJ2-1, reads DTGVSQNPRHKITKRGQNVTFRCDPISEHNRLYWYRQTLGQGPEFLTYFQNEAQLEKSRLLSDRFSAERPKGSFSTLEIQRTEQGDSAMYLCASSSTGFNEQFFGPGTRLTVL.

This chain connects TRBV19 to TRBJ1-6; possibly TRBD1 for D (5 bases). CDR1 and CDR2 (germline): LNHDA, SQIVND (reference sequence). This CDR3 comprises 14 residues. V was clipped by 7 bases and J by 7 bases, with 14 bases between them. The DNA of the CDR3 is TGTGCCAGTAAGCCGGGGGTGCCAAATTCACCCCTCCACTTT. This translates into CASKPGVPNSPLHF.

The rearrangement uses TRBV10-3 and TRBJ1-1; D perhaps matches TRBD1 (5 bases). Trimming removed 5 bases from V and 4 bases from J, with 11 bases in between. The germline CDR1 and CDR2 sequences are ENHRY and SYGVKD. The CDR3 length is 13 residues. The CDR3 sequence is CAISLPGTTEAFF. DNA of the CDR3: TGTGCCATCAGTCTGCCAGGGACCACTGAAGCTTTCTTT.

This clonotype was seen a few times. The chain is built from TRBV10-3 and TRBJ1-2; TRBD1 is a possible D gene (6 bases). Between the trimmed V and J ends, which lost 0 bases and 7 bases, there was a span of 9 bases. CDR1 is ENHRY, CDR2 SYGVKD, per germline. The CDR3 has 13 amino acids. The CDR3 nucleotides read TGTGCCATCAGTGAGTCGGAGACAGGTGGCTACACCTTC. Its protein product is CAISESETGGYTF.

V usage is TRBV11-3 and J usage is TRBJ2-7, with D unresolved. The V gene lost 6 bases and the J gene lost 4 bases, with 13 bases spanning the gap. CDR3 length equals 13 residues. Germline V gene lookup returns CDR1 SGHNT and CDR2 YENEEA. The CDR3 bases are TGTGCCAGCAGGGGATGGACGGAGTACGAGCAGTACTTC. This encodes CASRGWTEYEQYF.

This clonotype has just a few counts. This rearrangement joins TRBV7-8 to TRBJ1-1; D unresolved. V shed 1 base and J shed 11 bases, with 11 bases lying between them. This CDR3 spans 12 amino acids. Per germline, CDR1 SGHVS and CDR2 FQNEAQ. This CDR3 is CASSLVGGGAFF. DNA for the CDR3: TGTGCCAGCAGCTTAGTTGGAGGCGGCGCTTTCTTT.

At least ten counts were recorded for this clonotype. With a much larger clone just one base away, this may be a read error. J is TRBJ1-1 and V is TRBV7-2, with D unresolved. Germline loops: CDR1 SGHTA, CDR2 FQGNSA. The CDR3 loop spans 15 amino acids. CDR3 sequence: CVSSSLLLVNTEAFF. CDR3 in DNA: TGTGTCAGCAGCTCTCTTTTACTAGTGAACACTGAAGCTTTCTTT.

The chain joins TRBV12-3 or TRBV12-4 to TRBJ2-5, with a weak D call TRBD2 (6 bases). V lost 6 bases, J lost 5 bases, and 19 bases lay in between. The CDR3 contains 15 residues. The CDR3 DNA reads TGTGCCAGCAGACGGGCTGGGACCCGGGGGGAGACCCAGTACTTC. Protein product: CASRRAGTRGETQYF.

The chain combines TRBV5-1 with TRBJ2-7; 9 bases match TRBD1. With V trimmed by 3 bases and J by 0 bases, 4 bases remained unmatched. This CDR3 region has 15 residues. Per germline, CDR1 SGHRS and CDR2 YFSETQ. The CDR3 protein is CASSSGQGVSYEQYF. The CDR3 nucleotides read TGCGCCAGCAGCTCGGGACAGGGCGTCTCCTACGAGCAGTACTTC.

Details on this clonotype: It is likely a read error, because the conserved phenylalanine at the end of the CDR3 is missing. This chain connects TRBV9 to TRBJ2-5; TRBD1 agrees at 7 bases. The CDR3 length is 15 residues. The germline CDR1 and CDR2 sequences are SGDLS and YYNGEE. After removal of 3 bases from V and 7 bases from J, the junction contained 12 bases not matched to a gene. Here the CDR3 reads CASSAYTGTEVTQYL. Written as DNA, the CDR3 is TGTGCCAGCAGCGCTTATACCGGGACAGAAGTGACCCAGTACCTC.

The rearrangement links TRBV20-1 to TRBJ1-2, with D possibly matching TRBD1 (5 bases). The CDR3 contains 15 residues. The V end lost 4 bases, the J end lost 2 bases, and 17 bases lay between the germline ends. The V gene's germline CDR1 is DFQATT and CDR2 SNEGSKA (reference sequence). CDR3: CSAIAGRTTNYGYTF. The CDR3, as DNA: TGCAGTGCTATTGCAGGGCGAACCACCAACTATGGCTACACCTTC.

This clonotype showed up just a few times. This chain uses TRBV29-1 with TRBJ2-7; TRBD2 matches at 7 bases. The germline V gene has CDR1 SQVTM and CDR2 ANQGSEA. The V and J ends lost 3 bases and 5 bases, in that order; junction bases with no gene match: 10. The CDR3 has 14 amino acids. CDR3 nucleotide sequence: TGCAGCGTTGAGGTCGCGGGAGAGGGCGACGAGCAGTACTTC. Amino acid sequence: CSVEVAGEGDEQYF.

The chain uses TRBV7-2 and TRBJ1-2; tentative D call: TRBD1 (6 bases). Germline-derived CDR1 and CDR2 are SGHTA and FQGNSA. The CDR3 sequence is 14 residues long. Trimming took 2 bases from V and 8 from J, leaving 15 bases between them. CDR3 in amino acids: CASSLLRGDDGYTF. The CDR3 coding sequence is TGTGCCAGCAGCTTATTAAGGGGGGATGACGGCTACACCTTC.

V is TRBV20-1 and J is TRBJ1-2; tentative D call: TRBD1 (6 bases). The CDR3 is made up of 14 amino acids. Trimming removed 6 bases from V and 0 bases from J, with 14 bases in between. Germline-derived CDR1 and CDR2 are DFQATT and SNEGSKA (reference sequence). The CDR3 is CSAKEQGANYGYTF. Here the CDR3 DNA reads TGCAGTGCGAAAGAACAGGGAGCTAACTATGGCTACACCTTC.